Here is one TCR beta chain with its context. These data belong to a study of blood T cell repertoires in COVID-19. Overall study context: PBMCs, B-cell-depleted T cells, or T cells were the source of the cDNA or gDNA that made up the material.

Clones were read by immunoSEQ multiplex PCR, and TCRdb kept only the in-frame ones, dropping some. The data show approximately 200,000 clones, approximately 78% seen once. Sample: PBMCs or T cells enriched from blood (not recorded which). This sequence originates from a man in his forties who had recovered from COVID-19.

CDR3 bases: TGCGCCAGCAGAGTAGGGACAGGGGAGGGCTACACCTTC. Amino acid sequence: CASRVGTGEGYTF. This chain uses TRBV5-1 with TRBJ1-2; 10 nucleotides match TRBD1. J gave up 8 bases and V 5 bases, and 6 bases lay outside the gene matches. Germline assignment: CDR1 SGHRS and CDR2 YFSETQ. CDR3 length: 13 amino acids. The whole variable domain, filled in from reference TRBV5-1 and TRBJ1-2, reads KAGVTQTPRYLIKTRGQQVTLSCSPISGHRSVSWYQQTPGQGLQFLFEYFSETQRNKGNFPGRFSGRQFSNSRSEMNVSTLELGDSALYLCASRVGTGEGYTFGSGTRLTVV.